This is a list of T cell receptor beta chains from one sample in a study of cytomegalovirus exposure and HLA in healthy donors. The data were produced by immunoSEQ multiplex PCR, yet TCRdb's version contains in-frame clones alone and is incomplete. The repertoire holds more than 110,000 clones, with 60% to 80% as singletons. The sample was PBMCs. The receptors were sampled from a young woman in good health and CMV-seronegative. The CDR3 runs from the conserved cysteine through the conserved F or W. The D gene is left open where the match is weak. The size entry is marked missing in some rows and otherwise reads once, few, many or a size class.

V gene	D gene	clone size	J gene	CDR3 protein
TRBV2	TRBD1	NA	TRBJ1-2	CASSPPGTGYGYTF
TRBV7-9	TRBD1	NA	TRBJ1-2	CASSLGTGGVYYGYTF
TRBV27	TRBD1	NA	TRBJ1-1	CASSFRTGGGYTEAFF
TRBV28	TRBD1	NA	TRBJ1-5	CASSSGQGNNQPQHF
TRBV18	NA	once	TRBJ2-5	CASSLQETQYF
TRBV7-3	NA	few	TRBJ1-1	CASSPSVNTEAFF
TRBV4-1	TRBD2	NA	TRBJ2-1	CASSWTSGGESSYNEQFF
TRBV11-1	NA	few	TRBJ2-3	CASTAEHTDTQYF
TRBV2	TRBD2	NA	TRBJ2-7	CASRGLAPYEQYF
TRBV2	TRBD1	NA	TRBJ1-5	CASRDRDDQPQHF
TRBV28	NA	NA	TRBJ1-5	CASSLRGVAQHF
TRBV6-1	NA	NA	TRBJ1-2	CASSERRESLYGYTF
TRBV6-6	TRBD1	NA	TRBJ2-7	CASSAQGSYEQYF
TRBV19	TRBD1	NA	TRBJ1-4	CASTRRRGMNEKLFF
TRBV18	NA	NA	TRBJ1-2	CASSHRDTNYGYTF
TRBV5-1	TRBD2	NA	TRBJ2-1	CASSLFTSGGYEQFF
TRBV6-9	TRBD2	NA	TRBJ2-5	CASSYSSSGKGAQYF
TRBV7-9	TRBD1	few	TRBJ1-4	CASSIQGEEAEKLFF
TRBV7-9	NA	NA	TRBJ2-1	CASSISLEGDEQFF
TRBV6-1	TRBD1	NA	TRBJ1-5	CASSATGGVQPQHF